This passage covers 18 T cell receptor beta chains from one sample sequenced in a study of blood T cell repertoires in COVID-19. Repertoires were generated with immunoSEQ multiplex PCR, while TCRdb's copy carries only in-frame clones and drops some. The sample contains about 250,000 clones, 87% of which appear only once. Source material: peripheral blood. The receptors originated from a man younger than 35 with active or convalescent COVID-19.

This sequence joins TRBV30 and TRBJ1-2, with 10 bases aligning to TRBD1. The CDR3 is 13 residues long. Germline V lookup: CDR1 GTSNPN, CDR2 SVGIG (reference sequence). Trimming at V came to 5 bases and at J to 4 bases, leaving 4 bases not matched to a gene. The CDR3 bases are TGTGCCTGGGGGACAGGGGACGGCTATGGCTACACCTTC. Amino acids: CAWGTGDGYGYTF.

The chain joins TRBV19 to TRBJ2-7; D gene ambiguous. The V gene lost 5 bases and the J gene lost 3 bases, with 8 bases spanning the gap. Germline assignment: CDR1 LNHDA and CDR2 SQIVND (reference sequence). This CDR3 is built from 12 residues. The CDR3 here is CASSDSRYEQYF. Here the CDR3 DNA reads TGTGCCAGTAGTGATAGCCGCTACGAGCAGTACTTC.

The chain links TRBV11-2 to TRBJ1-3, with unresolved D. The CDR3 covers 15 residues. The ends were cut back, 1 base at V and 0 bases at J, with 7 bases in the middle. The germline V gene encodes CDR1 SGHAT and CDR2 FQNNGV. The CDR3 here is CASSLVAFSGNTIYF. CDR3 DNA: TGTGCCAGCAGCTTAGTAGCGTTCTCTGGAAACACCATATATTTT.

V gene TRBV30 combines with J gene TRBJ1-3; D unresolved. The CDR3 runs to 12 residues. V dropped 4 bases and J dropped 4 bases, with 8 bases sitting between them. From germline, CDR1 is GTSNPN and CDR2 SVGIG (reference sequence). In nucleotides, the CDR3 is TGTGCCTGGACCCATTCAGGAAACACCATATATTTT. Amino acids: CAWTHSGNTIYF.

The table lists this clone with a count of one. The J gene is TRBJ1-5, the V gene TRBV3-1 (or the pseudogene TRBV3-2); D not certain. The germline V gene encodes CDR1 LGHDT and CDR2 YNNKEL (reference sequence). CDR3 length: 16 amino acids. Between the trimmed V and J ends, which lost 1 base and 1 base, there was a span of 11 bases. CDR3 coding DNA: TGTGCCAGCAGCCAAGGAGGGAGATGGAGCAATCAGCCCCAGCATTTT. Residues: CASSQGGRWSNQPQHF.

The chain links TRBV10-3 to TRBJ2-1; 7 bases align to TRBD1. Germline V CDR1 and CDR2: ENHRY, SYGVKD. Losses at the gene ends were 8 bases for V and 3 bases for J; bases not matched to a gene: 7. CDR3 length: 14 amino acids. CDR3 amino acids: CAIGDRDSYNEQFF. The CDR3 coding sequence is TGTGCCATCGGAGATCGGGACAGCTACAATGAGCAGTTCTTC.

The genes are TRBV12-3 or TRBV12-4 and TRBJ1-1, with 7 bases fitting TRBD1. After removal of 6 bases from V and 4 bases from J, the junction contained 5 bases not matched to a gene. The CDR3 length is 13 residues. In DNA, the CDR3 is TGTGCCAGCAGGCGACCAGGGGGCACTGAAGCTTTCTTT. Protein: CASRRPGGTEAFF.

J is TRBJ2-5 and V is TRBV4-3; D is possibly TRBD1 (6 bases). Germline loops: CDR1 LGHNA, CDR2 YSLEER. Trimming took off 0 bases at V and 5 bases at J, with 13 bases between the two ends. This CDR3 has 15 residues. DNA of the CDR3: TGCGCCAGCAGCCAAGACACGGGTCAGGGGGAGACCCAGTACTTC. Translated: CASSQDTGQGETQYF.

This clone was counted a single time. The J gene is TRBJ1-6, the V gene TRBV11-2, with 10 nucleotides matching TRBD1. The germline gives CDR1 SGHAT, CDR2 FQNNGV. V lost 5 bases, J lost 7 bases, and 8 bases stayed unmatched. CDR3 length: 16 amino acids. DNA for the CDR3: TGTGCCAGCAGCGCAAAAGACAGGGGGCGGAATTCACCCCTCCACTTT. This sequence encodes CASSAKDRGRNSPLHF.

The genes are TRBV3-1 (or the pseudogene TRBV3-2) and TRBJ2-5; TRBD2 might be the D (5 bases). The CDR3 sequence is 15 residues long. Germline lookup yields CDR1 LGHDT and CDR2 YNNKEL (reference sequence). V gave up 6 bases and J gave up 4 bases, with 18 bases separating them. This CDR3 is CASSPGILHRETQYF. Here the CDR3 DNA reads TGTGCCAGCAGTCCCGGGATCCTCCATAGAGAGACCCAGTACTTC.

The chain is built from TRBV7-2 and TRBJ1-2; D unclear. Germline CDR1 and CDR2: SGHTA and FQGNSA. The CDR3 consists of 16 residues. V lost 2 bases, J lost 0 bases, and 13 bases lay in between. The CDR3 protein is CASSLRSGQANYGYTF. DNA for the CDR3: TGTGCCAGCAGCTTAAGGTCTGGGCAGGCTAACTATGGCTACACCTTC.

CDR3 region: CASSYAGTGSYEQYF. The DNA of the CDR3 is TGTGCCAGCAGTTACGCCGGGACAGGGTCATACGAGCAGTACTTC. The rearrangement links TRBV6-5 to TRBJ2-7; 9 bases are a match to TRBD1. Trimming at V came to 2 bases and at J to 4 bases, leaving 6 bases not matched to a gene. The CDR3 consists of 15 residues. Germline V lookup: CDR1 MNHEY, CDR2 SVGAGI.

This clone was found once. CDR3 sequence: CASSQGAGTEAFF. The CDR3 nucleotides are TGTGCCAGCAGCCAGGGGGCCGGCACTGAAGCTTTCTTT. The rearrangement links TRBV4-2 to TRBJ1-1, with D perhaps matching TRBD1 (6 bases). Germline loops: CDR1 LGHNA, CDR2 YNFKEQ. The V and J ends lost 3 bases and 4 bases respectively, with 9 bases between them. This CDR3 is 13 amino acids long.

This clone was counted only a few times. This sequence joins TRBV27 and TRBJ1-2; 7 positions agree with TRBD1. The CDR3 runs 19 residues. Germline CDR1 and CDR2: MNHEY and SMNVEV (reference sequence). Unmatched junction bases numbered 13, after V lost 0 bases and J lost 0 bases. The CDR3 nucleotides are TGTGCCAGCAGTTTATCCCCCGTGGCCGACAGGGTGGCTAACTATGGCTACACCTTC. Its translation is CASSLSPVADRVANYGYTF.

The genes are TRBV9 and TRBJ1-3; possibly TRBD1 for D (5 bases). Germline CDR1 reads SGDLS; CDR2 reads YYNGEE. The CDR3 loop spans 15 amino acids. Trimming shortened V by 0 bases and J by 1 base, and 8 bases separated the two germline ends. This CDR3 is CASSVGAGSGNTIYF. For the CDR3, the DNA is TGTGCCAGCAGCGTAGGGGCAGGGTCTGGAAACACCATATATTTT. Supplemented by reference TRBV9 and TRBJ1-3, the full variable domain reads DSGVTQTPKHLITATGQRVTLRCSPRSGDLSVYWYQQSLDQGLQFLIQYYNGEERAKGNILERFSAQQFPDLHSELNLSSLELGDSALYFCASSVGAGSGNTIYFGEGSWLTVV.

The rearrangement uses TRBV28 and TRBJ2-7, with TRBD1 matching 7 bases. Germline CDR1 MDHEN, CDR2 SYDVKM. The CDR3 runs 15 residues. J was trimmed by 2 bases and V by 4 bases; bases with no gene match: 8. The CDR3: CASSSGTAVTYEQYF. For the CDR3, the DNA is TGTGCCAGCAGTTCAGGGACAGCGGTTACCTACGAGCAGTACTTC.

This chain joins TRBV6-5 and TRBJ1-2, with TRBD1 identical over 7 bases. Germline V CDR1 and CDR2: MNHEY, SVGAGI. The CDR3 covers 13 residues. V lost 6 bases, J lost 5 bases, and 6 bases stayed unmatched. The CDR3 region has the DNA TGTGCCAGCAGGTCCGGGACAGATTATGGCTACACCTTC. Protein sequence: CASRSGTDYGYTF.

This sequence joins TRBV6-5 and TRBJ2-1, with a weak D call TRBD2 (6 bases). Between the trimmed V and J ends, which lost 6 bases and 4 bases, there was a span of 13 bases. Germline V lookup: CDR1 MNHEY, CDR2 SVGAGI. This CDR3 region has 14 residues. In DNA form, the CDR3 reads TGTGCCAGCAGGGGCGGTAGCGGTTACAATGAGCAGTTCTTC. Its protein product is CASRGGSGYNEQFF.